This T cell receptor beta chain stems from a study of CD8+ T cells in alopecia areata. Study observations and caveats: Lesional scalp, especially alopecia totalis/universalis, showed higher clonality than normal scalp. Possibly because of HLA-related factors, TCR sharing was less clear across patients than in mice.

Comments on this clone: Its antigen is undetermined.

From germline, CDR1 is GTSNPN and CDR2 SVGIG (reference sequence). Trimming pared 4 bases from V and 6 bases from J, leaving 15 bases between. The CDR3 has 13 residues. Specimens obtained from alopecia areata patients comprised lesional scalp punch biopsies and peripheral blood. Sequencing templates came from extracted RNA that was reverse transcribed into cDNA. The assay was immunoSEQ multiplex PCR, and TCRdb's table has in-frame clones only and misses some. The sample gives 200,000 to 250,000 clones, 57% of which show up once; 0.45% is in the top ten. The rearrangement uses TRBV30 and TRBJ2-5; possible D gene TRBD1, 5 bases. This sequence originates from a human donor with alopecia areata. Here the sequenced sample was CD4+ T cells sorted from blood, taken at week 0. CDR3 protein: CAWTPEQGKTQYF. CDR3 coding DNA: TGTGCCTGGACGCCGGAGCAGGGAAAGACCCAGTACTTC.